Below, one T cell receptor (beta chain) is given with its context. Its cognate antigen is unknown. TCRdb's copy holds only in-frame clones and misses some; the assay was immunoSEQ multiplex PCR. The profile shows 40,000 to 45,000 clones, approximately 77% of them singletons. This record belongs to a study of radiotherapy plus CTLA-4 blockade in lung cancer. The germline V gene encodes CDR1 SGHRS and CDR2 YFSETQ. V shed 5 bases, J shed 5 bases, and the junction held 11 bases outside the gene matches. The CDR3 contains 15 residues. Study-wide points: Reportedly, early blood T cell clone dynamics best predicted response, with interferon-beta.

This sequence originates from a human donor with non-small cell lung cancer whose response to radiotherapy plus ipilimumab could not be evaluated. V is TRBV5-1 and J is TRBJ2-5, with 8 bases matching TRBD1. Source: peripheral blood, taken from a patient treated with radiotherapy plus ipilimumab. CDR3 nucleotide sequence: TGCGCCAGCAGTTCCTTACCGGGACAGGCGGAGACCCAGTACTTC. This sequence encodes CASSSLPGQAETQYF.